This T cell receptor beta chain was captured by sequencing in a study of cytomegalovirus exposure and HLA in healthy donors. The validation cohort, a group of 120 or so subjects, included the donors and was separate from the roughly 670-subject first cohort. Sequencing was performed with immunoSEQ multiplex PCR; in TCRdb, only in-frame clones are kept and a portion is missing. The table shows 160,000 or so clones, with 85% to 90% occurring only once. Per the germline V gene, CDR1 is MNHEY and CDR2 is SMNVEV (reference sequence). Trimming cost V 2 bases and J 7 bases, with 11 bases left between them. The CDR3 consists of 14 residues.

Sequencing was done on a sample of PBMCs. The TCR was taken from a man aged 18 to 30 in good health and CMV-seronegative. V is TRBV27 and J is TRBJ1-4, with TRBD1 as a possible D gene (5 bases). In DNA form, the CDR3 reads TGTGCCAGCAGTTTAGGGGGGGGTCTTGAAAAACTGTTTTTT. Translating gives CASSLGGGLEKLFF.